The rows below give T cell receptor beta chains drawn from one sample of a study of T cells after yellow fever vaccination. Each CDR3 protein gets one entry after TCRdb re-called the 5' RACE reads with MiXCR. Altogether about 120,000 distinct CDR3 sequences are present, about 8.4% being singletons, with the ten largest covering around 40%. Source: CD8+ T cells sorted from PBMCs, taken on the day of the yellow fever booster vaccination. The receptors were gathered from a man between 18 and 29 years old who received the YFV17D yellow fever vaccine. CDR3s include the opening cysteine and the closing phenylalanine or tryptophan. D genes are given only for firm matches. The size entry is marked missing in some rows and otherwise reads once, few, many or a size class.

j_call | v_call | d_call | clone_size | cdr3_aa | cdr3_nt
TRBJ2-1 | TRBV30 | TRBD2 | few | CAWRSVAGLPNEQFF | TGTGCCTGGAGGAGCGTAGCGGGGCTACCGAATGAGCAGTTCTTC
TRBJ2-3 | TRBV4-3 | . | . | CASSQVSVPTDTQYF | TGCGCCAGCAGCCAAGTATCCGTCCCTACAGATACGCAGTATTTT
TRBJ1-1 | TRBV27 | TRBD1 | . | CASGGQGLTEAFF | TGTGCCAGCGGTGGACAGGGGCTCACTGAAGCTTTCTTT
TRBJ1-1 | TRBV19 | . | medium-sized | CASSYAGGTEAFF | TGTGCCAGTAGTTACGCAGGAGGCACTGAAGCTTTCTTT
TRBJ2-1 | TRBV12-3/TRBV12-4 | TRBD1 | few | CASTQTGVNEQFF | TGTGCCAGCACCCAGACAGGGGTGAATGAGCAGTTCTTC
TRBJ2-2 | TRBV4-3 | . | many | CASSQDRFTGELFF | TGCGCCAGCAGCCAAGATCGATTCACCGGGGAGCTGTTTTTT
TRBJ1-1 | TRBV7-9 | TRBD1 | many | CASSLPRTGMNTEAFF | TGTGCCAGCAGCTTACCCAGGACAGGCATGAACACTGAAGCTTTCTTT
TRBJ2-3 | TRBV27 | . | many | CASSFSGRLLSTDTQYF | TGTGCCAGCAGTTTCTCCGGCAGGCTCCTTAGCACAGATACGCAGTATTTT
TRBJ1-2 | TRBV9 | . | few | CASSVESVFYGYTF | TGTGCCAGCAGCGTAGAATCAGTCTTCTATGGCTACACCTTC
TRBJ2-1 | TRBV29-1 | TRBD2 | few | CSATLTSGGYNEQFF | TGCAGCGCTACCCTGACTAGCGGGGGGTACAATGAGCAGTTCTTC
TRBJ2-7 | TRBV6-5 | . | . | CASSPGQGVDEQYF | TGTGCCAGCAGTCCGGGACAAGGAGTCGACGAGCAGTACTTC
TRBJ2-3 | TRBV4-3 | TRBD2 | few | CASSPRGAGGKDTQYF | TGCGCCAGCAGCCCACGGGGAGCGGGGGGCAAAGATACGCAGTATTTT
TRBJ1-1 | TRBV6-1 | . | . | CASSENGYTEAFF | TGTGCCAGCAGTGAAAATGGTTACACTGAAGCTTTCTTT
TRBJ1-4 | TRBV6-5 | . | . | CASSSGGRRKEKLFF | TGTGCCAGCAGTAGCGGGGGGCGGAGAAAAGAAAAACTGTTTTTT
TRBJ1-1 | TRBV9 | . | few | CASSVGGWTEAFF | TGTGCCAGCAGCGTGGGAGGTTGGACTGAAGCTTTCTTT
TRBJ1-6 | TRBV4-3 | TRBD1 | few | CASSQEHRGSYNSPLHF | TGCGCCAGCAGCCAAGAACACAGGGGCTCCTATAATTCACCCCTCCACTTT
TRBJ2-2 | TRBV12-3/TRBV12-4 | . | few | CASVIGGTGELFF | TGTGCCAGCGTCATAGGTGGGACCGGGGAGCTGTTTTTT
TRBJ2-2 | TRBV6-5 | . | few | CASSYSSRGSNTGELFF | TGTGCCAGCAGTTACTCGAGTAGGGGTAGTAACACCGGGGAGCTGTTTTTT
TRBJ2-7 | TRBV4-3 | . | . | CASSQAASFIPYEQYF | TGCGCCAGCAGCCAAGCCGCTAGCTTTATACCCTACGAGCAGTACTTC
TRBJ1-2 | TRBV9 | . | many | CASSVVTGVGYTF | TGTGCCAGCAGCGTGGTCACAGGCGTAGGCTACACCTTC
TRBJ2-7 | TRBV20-1 | TRBD2 | . | CSARDLAGDPYEQYF | TGCAGTGCTAGAGATTTGGCGGGGGATCCCTACGAGCAGTACTTC
TRBJ1-6 | TRBV9 | TRBD1 | . | CASSATGTGGNSPLHF | TGTGCCAGCAGCGCTACCGGGACAGGGGGTAATTCACCCCTCCACTTT
TRBJ1-5 | TRBV6-2/TRBV6-3 | . | . | CASSYGAKGRVSNQPQHF | TGTGCCAGCAGTTACGGAGCCAAAGGCAGGGTGAGCAATCAGCCCCAGCATTTT
TRBJ1-2 | TRBV12-3/TRBV12-4 | . | . | CASTRDRAGYGYTF | TGTGCCAGCACTAGGGACCGGGCCGGATATGGCTACACCTTC
TRBJ2-3 | TRBV28 | TRBD1 | . | CASTIRRGQGPDTQYF | TGTGCCAGCACGATCCGGAGGGGACAGGGTCCAGATACGCAGTATTTT
TRBJ1-2 | TRBV7-9 | TRBD1 | . | CASSLGPGTAYGYTF | TGTGCCAGCAGCTTAGGTCCCGGGACAGCCTATGGCTACACCTTC
TRBJ2-2 | TRBV7-2 | TRBD1 | . | CASSSPDRMNTGELFF | TGTGCCAGCAGCTCACCGGACAGGATGAACACCGGGGAGCTGTTTTTT
TRBJ1-1 | TRBV19 | . | . | CASSQPVSNTEAFF | TGTGCCAGTAGTCAACCAGTCTCGAACACTGAAGCTTTCTTT
TRBJ2-7 | TRBV9 | . | few | CASSTLGYEQYF | TGTGCCAGCAGCACGTTAGGGTACGAGCAGTACTTC
TRBJ1-1 | TRBV5-1 | TRBD1 | few | CASSLRGHTEAFF | TGCGCCAGCAGCCTCAGGGGGCATACCGAAGCTTTCTTT
TRBJ1-4 | TRBV29-1 | . | . | CSVRDIELFF | TGCAGCGTTCGGGACATCGAACTGTTTTTT
TRBJ2-3 | TRBV5-5 | . | many | CASSDGTEADTQYF | TGTGCCAGCAGCGACGGGACGGAAGCTGATACGCAGTATTTT
TRBJ1-1 | TRBV11-2 | . | few | CASRLRVMNTEAFF | TGTGCCAGCAGGTTAAGAGTTATGAACACTGAAGCTTTCTTT
TRBJ2-5 | TRBV10-3 | . | . | CAISESGGGPGSGGETQYF | TGTGCCATCAGTGAGTCGGGAGGGGGGCCAGGTTCAGGCGGAGAGACCCAGTACTTC
TRBJ2-3 | TRBV6-2/TRBV6-3 | . | . | CASSFDITTDTQYF | TGTGCCAGCAGTTTTGACATTACCACAGATACGCAGTATTTT
TRBJ2-1 | TRBV7-9 | TRBD2 | few | CASSPYGGRTEQFF | TGTGCCAGCAGCCCCTATGGCGGGAGAACTGAGCAGTTCTTC
TRBJ2-3 | TRBV27 | TRBD1 | few | CASSLRTGIGGTQYF | TGTGCCAGCAGTTTGCGGACAGGGATAGGTGGTACGCAGTATTTT
TRBJ1-1 | TRBV12-5 | . | . | CASGLLLGMNTEAFF | TGTGCTAGTGGTTTACTTTTGGGTATGAACACTGAAGCTTTCTTT
TRBJ2-6 | TRBV11-2 | . | . | CASSPPGSGANVLTF | TGTGCCAGCAGCCCCCCGGGTTCTGGGGCCAACGTCCTGACTTTC
TRBJ1-2 | TRBV25-1 | . | few | CASGDYGYTF | TGTGCCAGCGGAGACTATGGCTACACCTTC
TRBJ2-5 | TRBV7-6 | . | . | CASSLIPGLQETQYF | TGTGCCAGCAGCTTGATACCGGGGCTGCAAGAGACCCAGTACTTC
TRBJ2-7 | TRBV6-2/TRBV6-3 | . | . | CASAPGLRNEQYF | TGTGCCAGCGCGCCGGGGCTTCGGAACGAGCAGTACTTC
TRBJ2-3 | TRBV21-1 | . | . | CATLTDTQYF | TGTGCCACCTTGACAGATACGCAGTATTTT
TRBJ2-1 | TRBV4-3 | . | few | CASSEGTSSYNEQFF | TGCGCCAGCAGCGAGGGCACAAGCTCCTACAATGAGCAGTTCTTC
TRBJ2-2 | TRBV25-1 | . | few | CASSEIRVGDAGELFF | TGTGCCAGCAGTGAGATCCGGGTGGGGGATGCCGGGGAGCTGTTTTTT
TRBJ2-7 | TRBV15 | . | few | CATSRPSGYEQYF | TGTGCCACCAGCAGACCCTCTGGGTACGAGCAGTACTTC
TRBJ1-1 | TRBV7-9 | . | few | CASSLLIGMNTEAFF | TGTGCCAGCAGCTTACTAATAGGGATGAACACTGAAGCTTTCTTT
TRBJ1-3 | TRBV4-1 | . | few | CASSQEIRESNTIYF | TGCGCCAGCAGCCAAGAAATCAGGGAGTCTAACACCATATATTTT
TRBJ1-1 | TRBV7-9 | . | few | CASSSTRRGAFF | TGTGCCAGCAGCTCCACCCGCCGAGGAGCTTTCTTT
TRBJ2-3 | TRBV11-2 | . | . | CASSFEGSTSTDTQYF | TGTGCCAGCAGCTTCGAGGGGTCCACTAGCACAGATACGCAGTATTTT
TRBJ1-1 | TRBV5-1 | . | many | CASSSSGRLGTEAFF | TGCGCCAGCAGCTCCTCCGGGAGACTTGGAACTGAAGCTTTCTTT
TRBJ1-1 | TRBV28 | . | few | CASSLTVEAFF | TGTGCCAGCAGTTTAACGGTTGAAGCTTTCTTT
TRBJ2-5 | TRBV7-9 | TRBD2 | many | CASSPSGGTSGLDQETQYF | TGTGCCAGCAGCCCCTCCGGAGGGACTAGCGGGCTAGACCAAGAGACCCAGTACTTC
TRBJ2-5 | TRBV7-3 | TRBD2 | . | CASSLYPREGETQYF | TGTGCCAGCAGCTTATATCCAAGGGAGGGGGAGACCCAGTACTTC
TRBJ2-7 | TRBV7-6 | . | . | CASGGQGRYEQYF | TGTGCCAGTGGGGGGCAGGGGAGGTACGAGCAGTACTTC
TRBJ2-3 | TRBV3-1 | TRBD2 | few | CASSQETSEDTQYF | TGTGCCAGCAGCCAGGAGACTAGCGAGGATACGCAGTATTTT
TRBJ2-3 | TRBV12-3/TRBV12-4 | TRBD2 | few | CASSPLLAGNTDTQYF | TGTGCCAGCAGCCCCCTACTAGCGGGGAACACAGATACGCAGTATTTT
TRBJ2-7 | TRBV30 | . | . | CAHDLAGAYEQYF | TGTGCCCACGATTTGGCAGGGGCCTACGAGCAGTACTTC
TRBJ1-3 | TRBV28 | . | few | CATHYSGNTIYF | TGTGCCACCCATTACTCTGGAAACACCATATATTTT